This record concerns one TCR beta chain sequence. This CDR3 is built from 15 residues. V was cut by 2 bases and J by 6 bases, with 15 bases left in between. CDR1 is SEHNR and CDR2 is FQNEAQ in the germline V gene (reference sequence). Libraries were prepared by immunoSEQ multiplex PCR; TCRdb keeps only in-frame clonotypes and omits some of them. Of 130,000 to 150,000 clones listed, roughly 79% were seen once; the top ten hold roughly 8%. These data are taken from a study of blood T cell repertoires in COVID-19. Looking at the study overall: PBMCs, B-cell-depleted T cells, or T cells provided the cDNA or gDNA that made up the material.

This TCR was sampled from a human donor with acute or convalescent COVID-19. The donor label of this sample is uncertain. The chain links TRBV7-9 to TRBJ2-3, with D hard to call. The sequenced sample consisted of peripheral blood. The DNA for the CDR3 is TGTGCCAGCAGCTTACGCTCCTGGGCCAGCGATACGCAGTATTTT. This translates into CASSLRSWASDTQYF.